A selection of T cell receptor beta chains follows, all from one sample in a study of response to subunit inactivated influenza vaccine. TCRdb re-called the RT-PCR reads through MiXCR, storing one row per CDR3 protein. The sample yields more than 600,000 distinct CDR3 sequences, 15% to 20% seen once. The sequences come from PBMCs from blood, collected roughly 5 days after vaccination. These receptors originate from a man aged 50 to 60 who received an inactivated influenza vaccine. Each CDR3 is given with its conserved first and last residue. D genes are given only for firm matches. Clone size, where shown, is once, few, many, or a class for clones that have expanded.

d_call | j_call | v_call | clone_size | cdr3_nt | cdr3_aa
TRBD1 | TRBJ2-1 | TRBV7-3 | NA | TGTGCCAGCAGTTGGGACAGGGAATGGAGAGGGGAGTCCCACAATGAGCAGTTCTTC | CASSWDREWRGESHNEQFF
NA | TRBJ1-1 | TRBV4-2 | many | TGTGCCAGCAGCCAAGATTGGTTAGGGGGCACTGAAGCTTTCTTT | CASSQDWLGGTEAFF
NA | TRBJ1-1 | TRBV20-1 | few | TGCAGTGCCAAGGGTAGCCTGGACCTCAACACTGAAGCTTTCTTT | CSAKGSLDLNTEAFF
TRBD1 | TRBJ2-4 | TRBV20-1 | NA | TGCAGTGCTAGAGAGACAGGGGGCGAAAACATTCAGTACTTC | CSARETGGENIQYF
NA | TRBJ2-3 | TRBV5-6 | NA | TGTGCCAGCAGCTTGTGGTCCACCCCAGCGAGCCCAGATACGCAGTATTTT | CASSLWSTPASPDTQYF
TRBD1 | TRBJ1-6 | TRBV12-3/TRBV12-4 | few | TGTGCCAGCAGTACTGGACAGGGAGGATCACCCCTCCACTTT | CASSTGQGGSPLHF
NA | TRBJ2-2 | TRBV6-1 | few | TGTGCCAGCACCTTGAAAAGGGGTAACACCGGGGAGCTGTTTTTT | CASTLKRGNTGELFF
NA | TRBJ2-5 | TRBV12-3/TRBV12-4 | NA | TGTGCCAGCAGTTTTTTACTATTGGAGACCCAGTACTTC | CASSFLLLETQYF
TRBD1 | TRBJ2-7 | TRBV29-1 | NA | TGCAGCGGCCAGCTGACAGGGCCCGGAGAAGAGCAGTACTTC | CSGQLTGPGEEQYF
NA | TRBJ2-4 | TRBV24-1 | NA | TGTGCCACCAGTGCTTTGCCTCGGTGGGGCAAAAACATTCAGTACTTC | CATSALPRWGKNIQYF
TRBD1 | TRBJ2-6 | TRBV7-2 | NA | TGTGCCAGCAGCCCGGGACAGGGGGCGCCAGGGGCCAACGTCCTGACTTTC | CASSPGQGAPGANVLTF
NA | TRBJ2-7 | TRBV12-3/TRBV12-4 | few | TGTGCCAGCAGCCACACCCTCGGGGCCACCTACGAGCAGTACTTC | CASSHTLGATYEQYF
NA | TRBJ2-3 | TRBV7-9 | NA | TGTGCCAGCAGCTTAGTAAGACTCGATACGCAGTATTTT | CASSLVRLDTQYF
NA | TRBJ1-2 | TRBV6-5 | NA | TGTGCCAGCAGTTACTCGACGGGAGGGGCGGGCTACACCTTC | CASSYSTGGAGYTF
TRBD2 | TRBJ2-1 | TRBV4-3 | NA | TGCGCCAGCAGCCAAGGCGTAGCGGGAGGGTACAATGAGCAGTTCTTC | CASSQGVAGGYNEQFF
NA | TRBJ2-1 | TRBV9 | few | TGTGCCAGCAGCGCAGGGACCCCCAATGAGCAGTTCTTC | CASSAGTPNEQFF
NA | TRBJ2-7 | TRBV20-1 | NA | TGCAGTGCTCCCCAGGGTGGGTACGAGCAGTACTTC | CSAPQGGYEQYF
NA | TRBJ2-1 | TRBV20-1 | NA | TGCAGTGCTATCACGGGAGTTCTGAATGAGCAGTTCTTC | CSAITGVLNEQFF
NA | TRBJ2-5 | TRBV11-2 | few | TGTGCCAGCAGCACCCAGGTCCAAGAGACCCAGTACTTC | CASSTQVQETQYF
TRBD1 | TRBJ1-5 | TRBV5-6 | few | TGTGCCAGCAGCGGTGGGACAGGCCAGCCCCAGCATTTT | CASSGGTGQPQHF
TRBD1 | TRBJ2-7 | TRBV28 | once | TGTGCCAGCAGCGAACAGGGGATCGAGCAGTACTTC | CASSEQGIEQYF
NA | TRBJ2-1 | TRBV12-3/TRBV12-4 | few | TGTGCCAGCAGTTTAGTAGGGCTAGCGACTGAGCAGTTCTTC | CASSLVGLATEQFF